The 21 T cell receptor beta chains below all came from one sample that was sequenced in a study of blood T cell repertoires in COVID-19 (dated by TCRdb to about 2020). The library was generated by the immunoSEQ multiplex PCR assay. Drawn from immuneACCESS, this table holds only the in-frame rearrangements with V and J called that TCRdb kept. Clones are partly lost; checked studies trace under half to an unresolved V gene and leave the rest unexplained. The sample profile shows 350,000 to 400,000 clones; 90% of them were found once. The top ten hold about 6.8% of the sample. Material for sequencing was peripheral blood. These receptors all stem from a man aged 18 to 35 with active or convalescent COVID-19.

V gene TRBV19 combines with J gene TRBJ1-1; D uncertain. CDR3 size: 14 residues. Trimming took off 6 bases at V and 0 bases at J, with 11 bases between the two ends. Germline assignment: CDR1 LNHDA and CDR2 SQIVND (reference sequence). CDR3 protein: CASSRLPLNTEAFF. As DNA, the CDR3 is TGTGCCAGTAGCCGACTCCCACTGAACACTGAAGCTTTCTTT.

The V call is TRBV15, the J call TRBJ1-1; weak D call: TRBD1 (5 bases). Germline-derived CDR1 and CDR2 are LNHNV and YYDKDF (reference sequence). This CDR3 spans 16 amino acids. Trimming removed 0 bases at V and 0 bases at J, with 11 bases between. In DNA form, the CDR3 reads TGTGCCACCAGCAGAGATGCGTCAGGGCTGAACACTGAAGCTTTCTTT. This translates into CATSRDASGLNTEAFF. Full variable domain (outside the CDR3, taken from reference TRBV15 and TRBJ1-1): DAMVIQNPRYQVTQFGKPVTLSCSQTLNHNVMYWYQQKSSQAPKLLFHYYDKDFNNEADTPDNFQSRRPNTSFCFLDIRSPGLGDTAMYLCATSRDASGLNTEAFFGQGTRLTVV.

This clone has just a few counts. The chain recombines TRBV27 with TRBJ2-1; TRBD2 might be the D (5 bases). The CDR3 spans 14 residues. Trimming pared 3 bases from V and 6 bases from J, leaving 12 bases between. The germline gives CDR1 MNHEY, CDR2 SMNVEV (reference sequence). The CDR3 sequence: CASSFRTRRNEQFF. DNA of the CDR3: TGTGCCAGCAGTTTTCGCACTAGGCGCAATGAGCAGTTCTTC.

V is TRBV5-1 and J is TRBJ2-3; TRBD2 aligns across 13 bases. Germline-derived CDR1 and CDR2 are SGHRS and YFSETQ. The V and J ends lost 1 base and 1 base, in that order; junction bases with no gene match: 6. This CDR3 is built from 18 residues. The CDR3 protein is CASSLRGLAGTGTDTQYF. CDR3 DNA: TGCGCCAGCAGCTTGAGGGGACTAGCGGGGACCGGCACAGATACGCAGTATTTT.

The chain joins TRBV7-2 to TRBJ1-5; D perhaps matches TRBD1 (5 bases). The V gene's germline CDR1 is SGHTA and CDR2 FQGNSA. The V end was cut by 1 base, the J end by 5 bases, with 9 bases between. CDR3 length: 14 residues. CDR3 region: CASSLESGYQPQHF. The DNA for the CDR3 is TGTGCCAGCAGCTTAGAGTCAGGGTATCAGCCCCAGCATTTT.

J is TRBJ2-3 and V is TRBV6-5; the D gene is possibly TRBD1 (6 bases). Germline V gives CDR1 MNHEY, CDR2 SVGAGI. The CDR3 length is 15 residues. The V end was cut by 2 bases, the J end by 4 bases, with 13 bases between. The CDR3 coding sequence is TGTGCCAGCAGTTACGCAGGGGCTAGCTCAGATACGCAGTATTTT. It specifies CASSYAGASSDTQYF.

This rearrangement joins TRBV7-9 to TRBJ1-1, with TRBD1 as a possible D gene (5 bases). Trimming cost V 5 bases and J 3 bases, with 16 bases left between them. Looked up from germline, CDR1 is SEHNR and CDR2 is FQNEAQ (reference sequence). This CDR3 contains 15 residues. The CDR3 sequence: CASSRDTDTHTEAFF. Here the CDR3 DNA reads TGTGCCAGCAGCCGAGACACGGACACTCACACTGAAGCTTTCTTT. Filled out from reference TRBV7-9 and TRBJ1-1, the complete variable domain reads DTGVSQNPRHKITKRGQNVTFRCDPISEHNRLYWYRQTLGQGPEFLTYFQNEAQLEKSRLLSDRFSAERPKGSFSTLEIQRTEQGDSAMYLCASSRDTDTHTEAFFGQGTRLTVV.

The rearrangement links TRBV6-2 or TRBV6-3 to TRBJ1-1; 7 bases are a match to TRBD1. Germline trimming cut 5 bases from V and 1 base from J; bases unmatched to any gene: 4. This CDR3 comprises 14 residues. Looked up from germline, CDR1 is MNHEY and CDR2 is SVGEGT. CDR3 amino acids: CASSGGTANTEAFF. DNA for the CDR3: TGTGCCAGCAGTGGCGGGACAGCGAACACTGAAGCTTTCTTT.

V is TRBV7-2 and J is TRBJ2-7; D may be TRBD1 (6 bases). The CDR3 sequence is 12 residues long. V was trimmed by 5 bases and J by 5 bases, leaving 10 bases between them. The germline CDR1 and CDR2 sequences are SGHTA and FQGNSA. CDR3 residues: CASSPQGHEQYF. CDR3 in DNA: TGTGCCAGCAGCCCACAGGGACACGAGCAGTACTTC.

The J gene is TRBJ1-1, the V gene TRBV4-3; a possible D gene is TRBD1 (5 bases). CDR3 size: 16 residues. Germline V gene sequence: CDR1 LGHNA, CDR2 YSLEER. V was trimmed by 1 base and J by 0 bases, leaving 12 bases between them. The CDR3 loop reads CASSQGRGGMNTEAFF. In DNA form, the CDR3 reads TGCGCCAGCAGCCAAGGGCGGGGCGGGATGAACACTGAAGCTTTCTTT.

The chain has TRBV18 and TRBJ1-5; a weak D match, TRBD1 (5 bases). Trimming removed 6 bases at V and 9 bases at J, with 15 bases between. This CDR3 is built from 13 residues. Germline CDR1 and CDR2: KGHSH and LQKENI. For the CDR3, the DNA is TGTGCCAGCTCGCCGCAGGGCACATGGCCCCAGCATTTT. Protein product: CASSPQGTWPQHF.

This chain links TRBV9 with TRBJ2-1; tentatively, D is TRBD2 (6 bases). Germline lookup yields CDR1 SGDLS and CDR2 YYNGEE. This CDR3 is 16 amino acids long. V gave up 0 bases and J gave up 3 bases, with 13 bases separating them. CDR3 sequence reads: CASSVAPGAFYNEQFF. As DNA, the CDR3 is TGTGCCAGCAGCGTAGCTCCGGGAGCTTTCTACAATGAGCAGTTCTTC.

The V call is TRBV11-2, the J call TRBJ2-1; 7 bases agree with TRBD1. After removal of 4 bases from V and 3 bases from J, the junction contained 6 bases not matched to a gene. The CDR3 has 15 residues. Germline assignment: CDR1 SGHAT and CDR2 FQNNGV. CDR3 DNA: TGTGCCAGCAGCTCTGGTGGGACAGACTACAATGAGCAGTTCTTC. Encoded protein: CASSSGGTDYNEQFF.

This sequence joins TRBV5-1 and TRBJ1-4, with 8 bases identical to TRBD1. V lost 1 base and J lost 7; bases outside the gene matches: 6. CDR1 is SGHRS and CDR2 is YFSETQ in the germline V gene. The CDR3 runs 15 residues. As DNA, the CDR3 is TGCGCCAGCAGCTTGAGTCAGGGGGCGGCTGAAAAACTGTTTTTT. Amino acid sequence: CASSLSQGAAEKLFF.

The genes are TRBV11-2 and TRBJ2-2; 14 bases line up with TRBD2. V shed 6 bases, J shed 6 bases, and the junction held 3 bases outside the gene matches. Germline lookup yields CDR1 SGHAT and CDR2 FQNNGV. This CDR3 is 15 amino acids long. CDR3 in amino acids: CASRTSGRAAGELFF. The CDR3 nucleotides read TGTGCCAGCAGGACTAGCGGGAGGGCCGCCGGGGAGCTGTTTTTT.

This chain uses TRBV11-2 with TRBJ1-1; D is undetermined. The CDR3 is 14 residues long. The V end was cut by 0 bases, the J end by 11 bases, with 16 bases between. Germline CDR1 is SGHAT and CDR2 is FQNNGV. The DNA of the CDR3 is TGTGCCAGCAGCTTAGATCCGAAAATTGGAGGGGCTTTCTTT. This translates into CASSLDPKIGGAFF.

The J gene is TRBJ2-1, the V gene TRBV2; D might be TRBD2 (6 bases). V lost 8 bases, J lost 1 base, and 12 bases lay in between. The germline gives CDR1 SNHLY, CDR2 FYNNEI. The CDR3 loop spans 14 amino acids. DNA for the CDR3: TGTGCCAGCCGGGGGACGGTGTCCTACAATGAGCAGTTCTTC. Its protein is CASRGTVSYNEQFF.

The gene calls are TRBV2 and TRBJ1-1; TRBD1 is a possible D gene (6 bases). Deletions cut 4 bases from V and 1 base from J, with 7 bases between. This CDR3 contains 13 residues. In germline, CDR1 is SNHLY, CDR2 FYNNEI. The CDR3 DNA follows: TGTGCCAGCAGTGTACAGGGGAACACTGAAGCTTTCTTT. Protein sequence: CASSVQGNTEAFF. Supplemented by reference TRBV2 and TRBJ1-1, the full variable domain reads EPEVTQTPSHQVTQMGQEVILRCVPISNHLYFYWYRQILGQKVEFLVSFYNNEISEKSEIFDDQFSVERPDGSNFTLKIRSTKLEDSAMYFCASSVQGNTEAFFGQGTRLTVV.

Note on this clone: Germline is not matched at one junction end, which may reflect a read error. The chain uses TRBV9 and TRBJ2-7; TRBD1 matches 12 bases. The CDR3 is made up of 14 amino acids. Germline V gene lookup returns CDR1 SGDLS and CDR2 YYNGEE. The CDR3 sequence: CASSAGTGGYEQCF. The CDR3 region has the DNA TGTGCCAGCAGCGCCGGGACAGGGGGCTACGAGCAGTGCTTC.

The genes are TRBV4-1 and TRBJ1-4; 7 bases line up with TRBD1. Germline-derived CDR1 and CDR2 are MGHRA and YSYEKL. The CDR3 length is 15 residues. Trimming removed 2 bases from V and 5 bases from J; junction bases left unmatched: 5. CDR3 residues: CASSQSGQRNEKLFF. The CDR3 coding sequence is TGCGCCAGCAGCCAATCGGGACAGAGGAATGAAAAACTGTTTTTT.

The chain combines TRBV5-1 with TRBJ2-3; D may be TRBD1 (5 bases). CDR1 is SGHRS, CDR2 YFSETQ, per germline. V was cut by 2 bases and J by 0 bases, with 10 bases left in between. There are 15 residues in the CDR3. In DNA form, the CDR3 reads TGCGCCAGCAGCTTAAGACAGTCTAGCACAGATACGCAGTATTTT. It yields the protein CASSLRQSSTDTQYF.